These T cell receptor beta chains were read from a single sample in a study of blood T cells in healthy people across ages. TCRdb redid the calling of the 5' RACE reads with MiXCR, one entry per CDR3 protein. The sample has fewer than 700,000 distinct CDR3 sequences; less than 45% are singletons. Sequenced material: blood. The receptors originated from a man older than 75 in good health. The CDR3 runs from the conserved cysteine through the conserved F or W. The order of the fields is clone size, D gene, V gene, J gene, CDR3 DNA, CDR3 protein. The D gene is left open where the match is weak. Clone size is given for some rows only: seen once, a few or many times, or a class if the clone is expanded.

few	NA	TRBV6-2/TRBV6-3	TRBJ1-5	TGTGCCAGCAGTTCCGGGACCGACTTCAATCAGCCCCAGCATTTT	CASSSGTDFNQPQHF
once	NA	TRBV7-2	TRBJ2-7	TGTGCCGGCAGCTTCAGACAACAAACCAACGAGCAGTACTTC	CAGSFRQQTNEQYF
NA	TRBD2	TRBV7-2	TRBJ2-3	TGTGCCAGCAGCTCAGGAGCTAGCGGGGGAGCAGATACGCAGTATTTT	CASSSGASGGADTQYF
NA	NA	TRBV20-1	TRBJ2-2	TGCAGTGCTAGAGATTCCCAAGGGCTAAACACCGGGGAGCTGTTTTTT	CSARDSQGLNTGELFF
NA	TRBD1	TRBV12-3/TRBV12-4	TRBJ2-3	TGTGCCAGCACCTGGACAGGCAACACAGATACGCAGTATTTT	CASTWTGNTDTQYF
NA	TRBD1	TRBV6-5	TRBJ2-7	TGTGCCAGCAGTTACTCCGGGACAGGTGCTTCCGAGCAGTACTTC	CASSYSGTGASEQYF
NA	TRBD2	TRBV28	TRBJ2-7	TGTGCCAGCAGTTCTTCTAGCGGGAGGACCTACGAGCAGTACTTC	CASSSSSGRTYEQYF
many	NA	TRBV15	TRBJ2-7	TGTGCCACCAGCAGAGACTCTTCCTTTGAGCAGTACTTC	CATSRDSSFEQYF
few	NA	TRBV4-3	TRBJ2-5	TGCGCCAGCAGCCAAGGTGTGGGGCAAGAGACCCAGTACTTC	CASSQGVGQETQYF
NA	NA	TRBV21-1	TRBJ2-5	TGTGCCCGCAGCGGACAGGGGTTAGGGACCCAGTACTTC	CARSGQGLGTQYF
many	NA	TRBV4-3	TRBJ1-2	TGCGCCAGCAGCCAAGAAGCAGAAATTAACTATGGCTACACCTTC	CASSQEAEINYGYTF
NA	NA	TRBV7-3	TRBJ1-2	TGTGCCAGCAGTGAATATGGGGGGGCTGGCTACACCTTC	CASSEYGGAGYTF
many	NA	TRBV20-1	TRBJ2-7	TGCAGTGCTTTTATGACGTACGAGCAGTACTTC	CSAFMTYEQYF
NA	TRBD1	TRBV20-1	TRBJ1-1	TGCAGTGCTAGAGATGTCAACAGGGGATGGATCAGCACTGAAGCTTTCTTT	CSARDVNRGWISTEAFF
few	NA	TRBV6-2/TRBV6-3	TRBJ1-2	TGTGCCAGCAGTTACCAGGACAGAAGAAACTATGGCTACACCTTC	CASSYQDRRNYGYTF
NA	NA	TRBV28	TRBJ1-2	TGTGCCAGCGGCCCGCGGCTGGTGGGCTACACCTTC	CASGPRLVGYTF
NA	NA	TRBV29-1	TRBJ1-1	TGCAGCGGTACAGGATCGAACACTGAAGCTTTCTTT	CSGTGSNTEAFF
NA	NA	TRBV6-2/TRBV6-3	TRBJ2-7	TGTGCCAGCAGCGCTCCGGGACGCAGCTCCTACGAGCAGTACTTC	CASSAPGRSSYEQYF
NA	NA	TRBV20-1	TRBJ1-4	TGCAGTGCTAGAGATTATGAAAAACTGTTTTTT	CSARDYEKLFF
NA	NA	TRBV7-3	TRBJ2-5	TGTGCCTGCAGCCCAAAGGGTTTTGAATTGGAGACCCAGTACTTC	CACSPKGFELETQYF
NA	NA	TRBV2	TRBJ1-2	TGTGCCAGCAGTGAAAACAGGAAAAACTATGGCTACACCTTC	CASSENRKNYGYTF
few	NA	TRBV10-3	TRBJ1-5	TGTGCCATCAGTGAGGGGACAAATCAGCCCCAGCATTTT	CAISEGTNQPQHF
NA	NA	TRBV4-2	TRBJ2-5	TGTGCCAGCAGCCAAGATGGGCGGGGTGCAGAGACCCAGTACTTC	CASSQDGRGAETQYF
once	NA	TRBV7-2	TRBJ2-1	TGTGCCAGCAGCCGGGCGGGGCGGGGCAACTACAATGAGCAGTTCTTC	CASSRAGRGNYNEQFF
few	NA	TRBV21-1	TRBJ2-4	NA	CASSKAVGGGNIQYF
NA	NA	TRBV6-2/TRBV6-3	TRBJ2-2	TGTGCCAGCATGGCCCACAGGTCGACGAACACCGGGGAGCTGTTTTTT	CASMAHRSTNTGELFF
NA	NA	TRBV5-5	TRBJ1-5	TGTGCCAGCAGCTTGGAGGCCGGGCTTACGGGCAATCAGCCCCAGCATTTT	CASSLEAGLTGNQPQHF
few	NA	TRBV7-9	TRBJ1-2	TGTGCCAGCAGCCCCTCCGATCGGCAGTATGGCTACACCTTC	CASSPSDRQYGYTF
many	TRBD1	TRBV28	TRBJ2-5	TGTGCCAGCAGTTCTCCCGGGACAGGGGGCAGGGAGACCCAGTACTTC	CASSSPGTGGRETQYF
NA	NA	TRBV10-3	TRBJ2-3	TGTGCCATCAGTTACGGTCTAAGCACAGATACGCAGTATTTT	CAISYGLSTDTQYF
NA	TRBD1	TRBV6-2/TRBV6-3	TRBJ2-2	TGTGCCAGCAGTAGACAGGGCTTGGTTTCCGGGGAGCTGTTTTTT	CASSRQGLVSGELFF
once	NA	TRBV5-1	TRBJ1-1	TGCGCCAGCAGCCGAGGGAGGTCTACACCGAACACTGGAGCTTTCTTT	CASSRGRSTPNTGAFF
few	NA	TRBV6-5	TRBJ2-6	TGTGCCAGCAGTTACTCGCGACAGGTCTCTGGGGCCAACGTCCTGACTTTC	CASSYSRQVSGANVLTF
few	NA	TRBV20-1	TRBJ2-7	TGTAGTGCGAGCTCAAACGAGCAGTACTTC	CSASSNEQYF
NA	TRBD2	TRBV5-6	TRBJ2-3	TGTGCCAGCAGCTTGTGGACTAGCGGGAGGGGAGATACGCAGTATTTT	CASSLWTSGRGDTQYF
NA	NA	TRBV20-1	TRBJ2-1	TGCAGTGCCCGATTGGACAGATACAATGAGCAGTTCTTC	CSARLDRYNEQFF
few	NA	TRBV14	TRBJ2-3	TGTGCCAGCAGCCAAGATCGGGGGCCAGATACGCAGTATTTT	CASSQDRGPDTQYF
NA	NA	TRBV3-1	TRBJ2-1	TGTGCCAGCAGTTACCAAACCTACAATGAGCAGTTCTTC	CASSYQTYNEQFF
NA	NA	TRBV11-2	TRBJ2-1	TGTGCCAGCAGCTTAGATCGTGGGGTCCAGCAGTTCTTC	CASSLDRGVQQFF
NA	NA	TRBV3-1	TRBJ2-2	TGTGCCAGCAGCCCGTGGGGGAGTGCCACCGGGGAGCTGTTTTTT	CASSPWGSATGELFF
NA	NA	TRBV28	TRBJ2-7	TGTGCCAGCAGCCTGCAATCGCAGGGGTCCTACGAGCAGTACTTC	CASSLQSQGSYEQYF
NA	TRBD2	TRBV2	TRBJ2-3	TGTGCCAGCAGAGCCCGGACTAGCGGGGGTTCCGATACGCAGTATTTT	CASRARTSGGSDTQYF
NA	TRBD2	TRBV5-1	TRBJ2-5	TGCGCCAGCAGCTTAGGGACTAGCGAAGAAGAGACCCAGTACTTC	CASSLGTSEEETQYF
NA	NA	TRBV5-1	TRBJ2-7	TGCGCCAGCAGCTTGGGTGTGGCCTCCTACGAGCAGTACTTC	CASSLGVASYEQYF
NA	NA	TRBV20-1	TRBJ2-1	TGCAGTGCTAGAGAAGACAGTCGTGAGCAGTTCTTC	CSAREDSREQFF
few	TRBD1	TRBV7-2	TRBJ2-1	TGTGCCAGCAGCTTAGAATTGAGGGGACAGGGGGCTAATGAGCAGTTCTTC	CASSLELRGQGANEQFF
NA	NA	TRBV4-3	TRBJ1-4	TGCGCCAGCAGCCAAGTGGCACTGGGGGATTATGATGAAAAACTGTTTTTT	CASSQVALGDYDEKLFF
few	NA	TRBV29-1	TRBJ1-2	TGCAGCGTTGATCGGGGGCGCCTCGGCTACACCTTC	CSVDRGRLGYTF
NA	TRBD1	TRBV7-9	TRBJ2-5	TGTGCCAGCGCCTGGACAGGGGGCAAGGAGACCCAGTACTTC	CASAWTGGKETQYF
NA	NA	TRBV6-1	TRBJ2-7	TGTGCCAGCAAAGCAAAGACGGGGAACTCCTACGAGCAGTACTTC	CASKAKTGNSYEQYF
NA	TRBD2	TRBV7-3	TRBJ2-1	TGTGCCAGCAGCACCGCGGGGGGGGCCTACAATGAGCAGTTCTTC	CASSTAGGAYNEQFF
NA	NA	TRBV7-8	TRBJ1-5	TGTGCCAGCGGCTTATTAGGCGGGGGCCGGTCGCATCAGCCCCAGCATTTT	CASGLLGGGRSHQPQHF
many	NA	TRBV11-1	TRBJ2-3	TGTGCCAGCAGCTTCAAAGATACGCAGTATTTT	CASSFKDTQYF
NA	NA	TRBV12-3/TRBV12-4	TRBJ1-5	TGTGCCAGCGGCGTTAGGGGCGCGGCTCAGCCCCAGCATTTT	CASGVRGAAQPQHF
NA	NA	TRBV4-2	TRBJ2-7	TGTGCCAGCAGCCAAGGGGGAGCGGTTCCCCCTCACGAGCAGTACTTC	CASSQGGAVPPHEQYF
few	NA	TRBV11-2	TRBJ2-1	TGTGCCAGCAGCTCCACCGTCCGAGGAAATGAGCAGTTCTTC	CASSSTVRGNEQFF
NA	NA	TRBV25-1	TRBJ2-5	TGTGCCAGCAGGAACGTATTCGAGACCCAGTACTTC	CASRNVFETQYF
many	TRBD2	TRBV4-3	TRBJ2-3	TGCGCCAGCAGCCAACGCGGGGGGCCCACAGATACGCAGTATTTT	CASSQRGGPTDTQYF
NA	NA	TRBV3-1	TRBJ2-7	TGTGCCAGCTTCTCCGAGGGGGGGGAGCAGTACTTC	CASFSEGGEQYF